The present T cell receptor (beta chain) was sequenced within a study of PD-1 blockade in classical Hodgkin lymphoma. Whole-study results and caveats: Significantly greater TCR diversity emerged by C4D1 in CD4+ cells but not CD8+ cells. Patients with a complete response exhibited baseline diversity comparable to newly diagnosed patients. Newly diagnosed patients were reported to exhibit reduced baseline TCR diversity relative to healthy donors. The origin of the repertoire differences remains undefined, with disease activity or prior therapy as possible causes.

As regards this clone: Its antigen is unidentified.

This sample's time point: cycle 4 day 1 (C4D1), after less than seven weeks of nivolumab. All patients relapsed after autologous stem cell transplantation, and brentuximab vedotin exposure varied. The protocol was immunoSEQ multiplex PCR, while the TCRdb copy is restricted to in-frame clones and leaves out a portion. The sample carries 25,000 to 40,000 clones, about 70% recorded once. The material sequenced was peripheral blood mononuclear cells (PBMCs), taken before the fourth cycle of nivolumab. The sequence was obtained from a human donor with classical Hodgkin lymphoma.

The CDR3 bases are TGTGCCAGCAGTCCCGCGACAGGGATCTACGAGCAGTACTTC. This gives the protein CASSPATGIYEQYF. The chain couples TRBV2 to TRBJ2-7, with TRBD1 matching 7 bases. Unmatched junction bases numbered 7, after V lost 5 bases and J lost 3 bases. This CDR3 is built from 14 residues. Germline loops: CDR1 SNHLY, CDR2 FYNNEI.